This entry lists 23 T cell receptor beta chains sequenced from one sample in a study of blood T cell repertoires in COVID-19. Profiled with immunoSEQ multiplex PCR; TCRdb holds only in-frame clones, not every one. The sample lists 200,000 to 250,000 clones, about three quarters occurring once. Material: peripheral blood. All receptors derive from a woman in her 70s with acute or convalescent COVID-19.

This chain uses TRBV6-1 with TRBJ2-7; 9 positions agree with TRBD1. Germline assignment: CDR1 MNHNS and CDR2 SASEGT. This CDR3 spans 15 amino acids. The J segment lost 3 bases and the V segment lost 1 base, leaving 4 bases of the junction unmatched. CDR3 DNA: TGTGCCAGCAGTGAAGGAGGGACAGGGCTCTACGAGCAGTACTTC. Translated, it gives CASSEGGTGLYEQYF.

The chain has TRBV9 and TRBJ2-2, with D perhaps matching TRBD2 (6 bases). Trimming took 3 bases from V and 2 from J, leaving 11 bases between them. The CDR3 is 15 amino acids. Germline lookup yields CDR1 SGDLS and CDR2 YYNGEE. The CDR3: CASSARTTNTGELFF. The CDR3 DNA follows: TGTGCCAGCAGCGCGCGGACTACCAACACCGGGGAGCTGTTTTTT.

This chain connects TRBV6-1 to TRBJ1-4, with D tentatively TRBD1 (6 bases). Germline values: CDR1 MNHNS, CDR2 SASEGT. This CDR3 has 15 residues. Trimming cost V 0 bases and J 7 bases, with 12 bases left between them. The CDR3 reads CASSEARGGIEKLFF. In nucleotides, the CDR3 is TGTGCCAGCAGTGAAGCGCGGGGGGGCATTGAAAAACTGTTTTTT.

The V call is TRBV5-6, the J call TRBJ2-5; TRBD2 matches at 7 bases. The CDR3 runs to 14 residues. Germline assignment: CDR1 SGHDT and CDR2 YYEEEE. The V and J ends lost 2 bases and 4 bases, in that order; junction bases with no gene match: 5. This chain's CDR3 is CASSLSGEGETQYF. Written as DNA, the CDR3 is TGTGCCAGCAGCTTAAGCGGGGAGGGAGAGACCCAGTACTTC.

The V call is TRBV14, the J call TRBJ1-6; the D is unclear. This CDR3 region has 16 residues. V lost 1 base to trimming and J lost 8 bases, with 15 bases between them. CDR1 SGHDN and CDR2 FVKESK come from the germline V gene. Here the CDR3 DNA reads TGTGCCAGCAGCCAAGCCCTGACCCGCGGTGATTCACCCCTCCACTTT. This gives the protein CASSQALTRGDSPLHF.

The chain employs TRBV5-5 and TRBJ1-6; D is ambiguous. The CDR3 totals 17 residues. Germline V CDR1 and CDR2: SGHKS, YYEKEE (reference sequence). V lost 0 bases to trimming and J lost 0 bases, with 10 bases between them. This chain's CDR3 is CASSLVASGSYNSPLHF. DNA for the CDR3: TGTGCCAGCAGCTTGGTAGCCTCTGGCTCCTATAATTCACCCCTCCACTTT. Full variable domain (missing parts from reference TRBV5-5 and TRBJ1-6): DAGVTQSPTHLIKTRGQQVTLRCSPISGHKSVSWYQQVLGQGPQFIFQYYEKEERGRGNFPDRFSARQFPNYSSELNVNALLLGDSALYLCASSLVASGSYNSPLHFGNGTRLTVT.

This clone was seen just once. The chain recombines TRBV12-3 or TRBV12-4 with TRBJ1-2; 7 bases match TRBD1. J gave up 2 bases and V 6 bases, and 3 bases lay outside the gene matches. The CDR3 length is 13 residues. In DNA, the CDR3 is TGTGCCAGCAGCCCGACAGGGAACTATGGCTACACCTTC. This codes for CASSPTGNYGYTF.

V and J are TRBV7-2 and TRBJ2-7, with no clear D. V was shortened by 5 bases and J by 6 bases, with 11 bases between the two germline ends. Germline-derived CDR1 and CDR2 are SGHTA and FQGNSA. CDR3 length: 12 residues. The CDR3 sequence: CASSQTRSEQYF. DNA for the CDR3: TGTGCCAGCAGCCAGACTCGGAGCGAGCAGTACTTC.

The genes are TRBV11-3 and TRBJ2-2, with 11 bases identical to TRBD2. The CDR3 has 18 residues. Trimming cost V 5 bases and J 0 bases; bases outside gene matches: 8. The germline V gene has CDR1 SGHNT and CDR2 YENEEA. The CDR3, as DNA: TGTGCCAGCAGCCAGGGACTAGCGGAACCCGCGAACACCGGGGAGCTGTTTTTT. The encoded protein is CASSQGLAEPANTGELFF.

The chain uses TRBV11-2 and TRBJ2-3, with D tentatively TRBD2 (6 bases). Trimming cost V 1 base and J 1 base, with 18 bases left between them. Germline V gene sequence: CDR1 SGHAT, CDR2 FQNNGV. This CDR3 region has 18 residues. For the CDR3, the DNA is TGTGCCAGCAGCTTAGGCGGGAAGCCCGTTGGTGGCACAGATACGCAGTATTTT. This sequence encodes CASSLGGKPVGGTDTQYF.

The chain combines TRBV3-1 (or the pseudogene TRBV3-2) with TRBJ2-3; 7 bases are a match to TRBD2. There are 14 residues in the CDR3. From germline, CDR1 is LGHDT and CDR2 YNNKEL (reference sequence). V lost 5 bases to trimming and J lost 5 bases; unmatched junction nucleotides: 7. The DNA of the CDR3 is TGTGCCAGCAGCTGGGGCGCGGGGGAAGATACGCAGTATTTT. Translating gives CASSWGAGEDTQYF.

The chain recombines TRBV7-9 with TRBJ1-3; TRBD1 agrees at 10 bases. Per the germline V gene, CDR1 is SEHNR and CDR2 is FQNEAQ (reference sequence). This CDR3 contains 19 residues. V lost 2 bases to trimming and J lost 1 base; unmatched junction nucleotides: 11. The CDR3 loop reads CASSLYASRQGASGNTIYF. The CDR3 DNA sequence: TGTGCCAGCAGCTTATACGCGAGCCGACAGGGGGCTTCTGGAAACACCATATATTTT.

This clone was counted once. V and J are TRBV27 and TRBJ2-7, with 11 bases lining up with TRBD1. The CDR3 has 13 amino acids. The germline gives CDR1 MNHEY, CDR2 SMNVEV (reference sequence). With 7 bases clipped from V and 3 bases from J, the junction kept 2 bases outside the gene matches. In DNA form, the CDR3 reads TGTGCCAGCAAGGGACAGGGGGTCTACGAGCAGTACTTC. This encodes CASKGQGVYEQYF.

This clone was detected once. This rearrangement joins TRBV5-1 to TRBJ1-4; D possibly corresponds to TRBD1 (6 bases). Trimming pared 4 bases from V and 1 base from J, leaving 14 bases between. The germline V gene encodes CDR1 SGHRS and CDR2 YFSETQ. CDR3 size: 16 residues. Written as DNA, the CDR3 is TGCGCCAGCAGCCCGCCCTTAGGGGGAACTAATGAAAAACTGTTTTTT. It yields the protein CASSPPLGGTNEKLFF.

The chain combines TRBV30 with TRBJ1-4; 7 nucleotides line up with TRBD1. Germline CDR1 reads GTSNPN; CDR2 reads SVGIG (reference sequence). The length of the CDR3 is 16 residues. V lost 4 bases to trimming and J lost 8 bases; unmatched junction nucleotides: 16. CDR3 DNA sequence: TGTGCCTGGAACCAAATAACCAGGGGGTTCGGAGAAAAACTGTTTTTT. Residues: CAWNQITRGFGEKLFF. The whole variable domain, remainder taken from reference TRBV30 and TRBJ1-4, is SQTIHQWPATLVQPVGSPLSLECTVEGTSNPNLYWYRQAAGRGLQLLFYSVGIGQISSEVPQNLSASRPQDRQFILSSKKLLLSDSGFYLCAWNQITRGFGEKLFFGSGTQLSVL.

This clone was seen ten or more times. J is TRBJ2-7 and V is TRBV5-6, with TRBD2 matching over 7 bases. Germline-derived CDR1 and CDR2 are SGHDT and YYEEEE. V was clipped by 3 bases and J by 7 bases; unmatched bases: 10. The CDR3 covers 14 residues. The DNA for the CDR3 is TGTGCCAGCAGCTCCGGACTAGATATCCTAGAGCAGTACTTC. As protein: CASSSGLDILEQYF.

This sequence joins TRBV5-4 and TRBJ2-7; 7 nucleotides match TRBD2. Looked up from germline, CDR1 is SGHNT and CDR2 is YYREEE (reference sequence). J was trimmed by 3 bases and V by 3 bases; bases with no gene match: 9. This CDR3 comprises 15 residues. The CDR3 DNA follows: TGTGCCAGCAGCTACGTCGGGGAGGGATACTACGAGCAGTACTTC. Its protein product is CASSYVGEGYYEQYF.

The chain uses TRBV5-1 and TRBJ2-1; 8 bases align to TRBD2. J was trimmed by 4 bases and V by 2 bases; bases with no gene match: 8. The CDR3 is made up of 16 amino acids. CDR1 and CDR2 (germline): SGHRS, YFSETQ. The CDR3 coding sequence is TGCGCCAGCAGCTTACTAGGGACTAGTGCTTACAATGAGCAGTTCTTC. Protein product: CASSLLGTSAYNEQFF.

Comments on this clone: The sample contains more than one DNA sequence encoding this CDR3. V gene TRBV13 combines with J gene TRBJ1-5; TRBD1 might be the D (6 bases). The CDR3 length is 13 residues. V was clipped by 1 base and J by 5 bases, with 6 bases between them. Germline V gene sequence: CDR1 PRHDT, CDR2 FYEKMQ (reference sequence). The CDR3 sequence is CASSLDRDQPQHF. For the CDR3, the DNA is TGTGCCAGCAGCTTAGACAGGGATCAGCCCCAGCATTTT.

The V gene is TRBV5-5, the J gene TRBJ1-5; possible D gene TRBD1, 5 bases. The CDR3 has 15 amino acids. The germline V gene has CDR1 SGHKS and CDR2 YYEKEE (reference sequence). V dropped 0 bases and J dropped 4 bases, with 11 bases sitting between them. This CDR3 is CASSLEAGRNQPQHF. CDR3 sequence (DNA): TGTGCCAGCAGCTTGGAGGCAGGGCGAAATCAGCCCCAGCATTTT.

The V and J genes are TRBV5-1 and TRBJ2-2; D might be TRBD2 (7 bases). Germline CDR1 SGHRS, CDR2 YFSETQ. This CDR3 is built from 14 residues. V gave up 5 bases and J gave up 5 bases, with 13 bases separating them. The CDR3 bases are TGCGCCAGCAGTCGGGGGGCAGGGACCGGGGAGCTGTTTTTT. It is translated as CASSRGAGTGELFF.

The CDR3 coding sequence is TGCAGTGCGACTAGCTCCTACGAGCAGTACTTC. The encoded protein is CSATSSYEQYF. This chain uses TRBV20-1 with TRBJ2-7, with TRBD2 as a possible D gene (6 bases). Germline CDR1 DFQATT, CDR2 SNEGSKA (reference sequence). The CDR3 contains 11 residues. V was trimmed by 6 bases and J by 0 bases, leaving 6 bases between them.

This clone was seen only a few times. CDR3 DNA sequence: TGTGCCAGCAGCTTAGAGGGGAGGTCTAGCGGCGAGCAGTACTTC. Protein: CASSLEGRSSGEQYF. The chain is built from TRBV7-9 and TRBJ2-7, with 7 bases lining up with TRBD2. The germline gives CDR1 SEHNR, CDR2 FQNEAQ (reference sequence). The CDR3 loop spans 15 amino acids. The J segment lost 6 bases and the V segment lost 1 base, leaving 9 bases of the junction unmatched. The full variable domain, in which reference TRBV7-9 and TRBJ2-7 provide the parts outside the CDR3, is DTGVSQNPRHKITKRGQNVTFRCDPISEHNRLYWYRQTLGQGPEFLTYFQNEAQLEKSRLLSDRFSAERPKGSFSTLEIQRTEQGDSAMYLCASSLEGRSSGEQYFGPGTRLTVT.